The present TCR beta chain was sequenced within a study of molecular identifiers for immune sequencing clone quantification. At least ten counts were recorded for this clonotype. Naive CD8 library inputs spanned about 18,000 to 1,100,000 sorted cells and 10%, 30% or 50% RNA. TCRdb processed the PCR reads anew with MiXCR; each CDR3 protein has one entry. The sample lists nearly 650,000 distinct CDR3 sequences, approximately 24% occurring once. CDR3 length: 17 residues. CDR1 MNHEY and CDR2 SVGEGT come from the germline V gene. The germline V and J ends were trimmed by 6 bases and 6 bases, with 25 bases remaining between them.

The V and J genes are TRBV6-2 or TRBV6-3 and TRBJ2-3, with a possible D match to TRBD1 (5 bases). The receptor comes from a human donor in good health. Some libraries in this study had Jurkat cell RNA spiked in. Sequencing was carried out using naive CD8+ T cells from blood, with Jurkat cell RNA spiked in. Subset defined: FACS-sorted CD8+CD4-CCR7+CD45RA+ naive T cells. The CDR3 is CASSPPELPGIDDTQYF. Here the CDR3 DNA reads TGTGCCAGCAGCCCCCCGGAACTCCCAGGGATCGACGATACGCAGTATTTT.